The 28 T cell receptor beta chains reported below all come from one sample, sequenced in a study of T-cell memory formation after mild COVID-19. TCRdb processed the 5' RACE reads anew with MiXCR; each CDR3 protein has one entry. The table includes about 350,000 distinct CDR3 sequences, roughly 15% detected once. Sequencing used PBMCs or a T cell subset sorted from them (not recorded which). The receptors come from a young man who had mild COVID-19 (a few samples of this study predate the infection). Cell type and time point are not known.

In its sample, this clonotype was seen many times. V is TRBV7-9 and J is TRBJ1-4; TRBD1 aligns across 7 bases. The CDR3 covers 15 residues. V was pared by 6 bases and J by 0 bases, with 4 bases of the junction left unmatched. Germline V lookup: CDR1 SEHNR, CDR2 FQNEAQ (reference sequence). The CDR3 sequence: CASSYQGATNEKLFF. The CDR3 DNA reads TGTGCCAGCAGTTATCAGGGGGCAACTAATGAAAAACTGTTTTTT.

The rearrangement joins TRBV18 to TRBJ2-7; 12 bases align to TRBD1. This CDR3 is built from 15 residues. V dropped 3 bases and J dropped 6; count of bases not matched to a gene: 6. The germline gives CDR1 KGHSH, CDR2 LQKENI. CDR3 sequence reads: CASSPTGTGGVEQYF. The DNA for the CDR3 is TGTGCCAGCTCACCGACCGGGACAGGGGGCGTCGAGCAGTACTTC.

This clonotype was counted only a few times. The CDR3 sequence: CASSTSGGPVTQYF. The DNA for the CDR3 is TGTGCCAGCAGCACTAGCGGGGGGCCAGTCACGCAGTATTTT. This sequence joins TRBV7-9 and TRBJ2-3; 12 bases fit TRBD2. From germline, CDR1 is SEHNR and CDR2 FQNEAQ (reference sequence). Trimming took 5 bases from V and 9 from J; bases not matched to a gene: 6. This CDR3 spans 14 amino acids.

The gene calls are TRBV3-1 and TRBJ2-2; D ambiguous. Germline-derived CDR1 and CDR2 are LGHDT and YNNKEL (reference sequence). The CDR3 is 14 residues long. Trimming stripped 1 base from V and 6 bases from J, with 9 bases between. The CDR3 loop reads CASSQAHFSGELFF. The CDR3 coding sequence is TGTGCCAGCAGCCAAGCTCATTTTTCCGGGGAGCTGTTTTTT.

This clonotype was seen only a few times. CDR3 coding DNA: TGTGCCAGCAGTTACGCCAGGGCTCGCGGCTACACCTTC. Its translation is CASSYARARGYTF. The chain links TRBV6-5 to TRBJ1-2, with D possibly TRBD1 on 5 matching bases. CDR1 is MNHEY and CDR2 is SVGAGI in the germline V gene. Trimming removed 2 bases at V and 8 bases at J, with 12 bases between. This CDR3 spans 13 amino acids.

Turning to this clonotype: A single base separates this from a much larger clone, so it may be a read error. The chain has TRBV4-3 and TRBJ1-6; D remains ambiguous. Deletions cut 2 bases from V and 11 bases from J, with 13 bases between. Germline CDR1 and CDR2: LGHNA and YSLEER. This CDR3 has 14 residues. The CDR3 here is CASSQLWRVAPLHF. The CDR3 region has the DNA TGCGCCAGCAGCCAACTATGGAGGGTTGCACCCCTCCACTTT.

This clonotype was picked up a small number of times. The CDR3 nucleotides are TGCAGTGCTAGAGGGTACACCGGGGAGCTGTTTTTT. Encoded protein: CSARGYTGELFF. The chain employs TRBV20-1 and TRBJ2-2; no clear D. The CDR3 sequence is 12 residues long. The germline CDR1 and CDR2 sequences are DFQATT and SNEGSKA (reference sequence). V lost 1 base and J lost 3, with 3 bases in between.

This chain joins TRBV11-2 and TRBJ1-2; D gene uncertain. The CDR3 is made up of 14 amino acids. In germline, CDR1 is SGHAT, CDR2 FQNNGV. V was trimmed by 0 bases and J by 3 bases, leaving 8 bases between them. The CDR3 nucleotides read TGTGCCAGCAGCTTAGAAAGGACGGACTATGGCTACACCTTC. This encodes CASSLERTDYGYTF.

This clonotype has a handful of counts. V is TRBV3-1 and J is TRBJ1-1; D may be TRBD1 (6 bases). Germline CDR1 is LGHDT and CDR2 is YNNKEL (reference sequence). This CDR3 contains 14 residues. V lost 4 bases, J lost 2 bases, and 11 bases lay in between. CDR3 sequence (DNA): TGTGCCAGCAGCCGAGGGGGGACCAACACTGAAGCTTTCTTT. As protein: CASSRGGTNTEAFF.

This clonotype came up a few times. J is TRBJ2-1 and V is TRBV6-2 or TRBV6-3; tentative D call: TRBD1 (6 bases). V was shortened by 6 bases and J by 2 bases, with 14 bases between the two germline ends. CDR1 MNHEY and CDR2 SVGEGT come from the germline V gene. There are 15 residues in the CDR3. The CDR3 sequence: CASRPPGDTYNEQFF. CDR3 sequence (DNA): TGTGCCAGCAGACCACCAGGGGACACCTACAATGAGCAGTTCTTC.

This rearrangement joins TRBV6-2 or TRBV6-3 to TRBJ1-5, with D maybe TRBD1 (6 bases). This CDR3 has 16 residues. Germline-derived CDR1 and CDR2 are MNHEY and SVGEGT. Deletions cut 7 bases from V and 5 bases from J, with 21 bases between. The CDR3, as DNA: TGTGCCAGCACCACTACATTAGGGGGTGAGGATCAGCCCCAGCATTTT. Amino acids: CASTTTLGGEDQPQHF.

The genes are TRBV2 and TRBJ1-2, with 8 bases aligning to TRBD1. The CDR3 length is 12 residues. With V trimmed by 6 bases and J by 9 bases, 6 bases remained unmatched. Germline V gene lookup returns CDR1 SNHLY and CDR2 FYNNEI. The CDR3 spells CASRATGVSYTF. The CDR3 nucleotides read TGTGCCAGCAGAGCGACAGGGGTCAGCTACACCTTC.

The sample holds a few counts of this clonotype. CDR3 nucleotides: TGCAGTGCTACCCGCCTCGGCGGGGGGGCCGATGAGCAGTTCTTC. Translated: CSATRLGGGADEQFF. This chain connects TRBV20-1 to TRBJ2-1; 9 nucleotides match TRBD2. Germline trimming cut 4 bases from V and 8 bases from J; bases unmatched to any gene: 12. Germline CDR1 is DFQATT and CDR2 is SNEGSKA (reference sequence). The CDR3 extends over 15 amino acids.

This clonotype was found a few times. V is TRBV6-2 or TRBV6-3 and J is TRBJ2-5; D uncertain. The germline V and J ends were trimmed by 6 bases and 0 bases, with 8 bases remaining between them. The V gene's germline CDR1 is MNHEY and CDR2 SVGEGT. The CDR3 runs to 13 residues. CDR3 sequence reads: CASRTRYQETQYF. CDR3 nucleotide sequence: TGTGCCAGCAGAACCAGGTACCAAGAGACCCAGTACTTC.

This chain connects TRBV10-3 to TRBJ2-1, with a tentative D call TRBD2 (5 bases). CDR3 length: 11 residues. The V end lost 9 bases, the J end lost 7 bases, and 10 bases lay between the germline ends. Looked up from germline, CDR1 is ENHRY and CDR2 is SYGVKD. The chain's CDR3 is CAIDYGNEQFF. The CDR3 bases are TGTGCCATTGACTACGGTAATGAGCAGTTCTTC.

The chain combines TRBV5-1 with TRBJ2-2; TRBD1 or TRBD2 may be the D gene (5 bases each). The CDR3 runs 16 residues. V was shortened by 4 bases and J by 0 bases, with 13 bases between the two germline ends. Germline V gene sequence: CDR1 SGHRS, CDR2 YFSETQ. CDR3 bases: TGCGCCAGCAGCCACCGACTGGGGGCGAACACCGGGGAGCTGTTTTTT. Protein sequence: CASSHRLGANTGELFF.

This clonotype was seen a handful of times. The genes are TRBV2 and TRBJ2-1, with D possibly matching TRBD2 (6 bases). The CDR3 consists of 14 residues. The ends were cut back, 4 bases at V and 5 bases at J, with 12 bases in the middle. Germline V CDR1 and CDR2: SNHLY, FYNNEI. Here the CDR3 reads CASSVGRRDNEQFF. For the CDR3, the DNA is TGTGCCAGCAGTGTGGGACGGAGGGACAATGAGCAGTTCTTC.

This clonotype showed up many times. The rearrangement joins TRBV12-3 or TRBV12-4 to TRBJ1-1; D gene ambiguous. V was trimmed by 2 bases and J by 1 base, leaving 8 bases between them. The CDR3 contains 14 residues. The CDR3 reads CASSLWRGNTEAFF. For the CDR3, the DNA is TGTGCCAGCAGTTTATGGCGCGGGAACACTGAAGCTTTCTTT.

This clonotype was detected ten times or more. For the CDR3, the DNA is TGCGCCAGCAGCCCCGGGATTAGCACAGATACGCAGTATTTT. Translated: CASSPGISTDTQYF. The J gene is TRBJ2-3, the V gene TRBV5-1; D perhaps matches TRBD2 (5 bases). Germline-derived CDR1 and CDR2 are SGHRS and YFSETQ. Deletions cut 4 bases from V and 0 bases from J, with 9 bases between. This CDR3 is built from 14 residues.

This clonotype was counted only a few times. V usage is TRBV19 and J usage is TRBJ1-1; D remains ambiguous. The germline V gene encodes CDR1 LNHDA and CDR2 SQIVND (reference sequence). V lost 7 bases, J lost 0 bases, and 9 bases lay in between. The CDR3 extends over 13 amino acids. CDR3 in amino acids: CASTVSLNTEAFF. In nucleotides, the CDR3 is TGTGCCAGTACAGTTTCTTTGAACACTGAAGCTTTCTTT.

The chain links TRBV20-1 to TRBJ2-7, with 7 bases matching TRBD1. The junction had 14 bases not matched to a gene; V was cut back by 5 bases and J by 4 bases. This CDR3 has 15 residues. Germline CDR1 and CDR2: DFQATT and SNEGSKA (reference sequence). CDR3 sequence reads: CSAGEGATGLYEQYF. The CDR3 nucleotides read TGCAGTGCTGGCGAGGGGGCCACGGGATTGTACGAGCAGTACTTC.

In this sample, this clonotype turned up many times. CDR3 amino acids: CASSPGRGREQYF. CDR3 sequence (DNA): TGTGCCAGCAGCCCAGGCAGGGGCAGGGAGCAGTACTTC. The rearrangement links TRBV7-2 to TRBJ2-7; possibly TRBD1 for D (6 bases). The CDR3 covers 13 residues. From germline, CDR1 is SGHTA and CDR2 FQGNSA. V lost 5 bases and J lost 7, with 15 bases in between.

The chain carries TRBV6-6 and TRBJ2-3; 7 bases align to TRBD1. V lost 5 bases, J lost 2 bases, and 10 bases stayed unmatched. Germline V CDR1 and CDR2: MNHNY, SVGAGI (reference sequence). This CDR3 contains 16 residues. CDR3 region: CASSPMRTGPTDTQYF. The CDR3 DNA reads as TGTGCCAGCAGTCCAATGCGGACAGGACCCACAGATACGCAGTATTTT.

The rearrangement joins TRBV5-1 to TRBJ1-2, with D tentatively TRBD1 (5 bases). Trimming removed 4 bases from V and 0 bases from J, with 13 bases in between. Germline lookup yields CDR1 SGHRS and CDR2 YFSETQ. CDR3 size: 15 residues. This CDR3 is CASSLGAPANYGYTF. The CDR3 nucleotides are TGCGCCAGCAGCCTCGGGGCCCCAGCTAACTATGGCTACACCTTC.

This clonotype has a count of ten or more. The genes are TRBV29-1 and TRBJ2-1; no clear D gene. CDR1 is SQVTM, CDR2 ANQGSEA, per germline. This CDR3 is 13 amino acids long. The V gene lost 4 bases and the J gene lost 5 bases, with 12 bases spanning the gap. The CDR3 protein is CSVGTDTDNEQFF. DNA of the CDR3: TGCAGCGTTGGGACGGATACCGACAATGAGCAGTTCTTC.

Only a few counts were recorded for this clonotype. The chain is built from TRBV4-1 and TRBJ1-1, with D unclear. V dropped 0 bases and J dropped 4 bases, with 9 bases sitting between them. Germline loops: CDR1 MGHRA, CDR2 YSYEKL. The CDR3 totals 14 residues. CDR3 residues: CASSQEMVSTEAFF. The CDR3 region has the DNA TGCGCCAGCAGCCAAGAAATGGTAAGCACTGAAGCTTTCTTT.

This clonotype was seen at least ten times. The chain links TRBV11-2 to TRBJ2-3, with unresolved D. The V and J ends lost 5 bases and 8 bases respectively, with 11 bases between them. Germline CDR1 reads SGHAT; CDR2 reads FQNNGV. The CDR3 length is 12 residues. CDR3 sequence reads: CASSKLGITQYF. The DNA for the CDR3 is TGTGCCAGCAGCAAATTAGGAATTACGCAGTATTTT.

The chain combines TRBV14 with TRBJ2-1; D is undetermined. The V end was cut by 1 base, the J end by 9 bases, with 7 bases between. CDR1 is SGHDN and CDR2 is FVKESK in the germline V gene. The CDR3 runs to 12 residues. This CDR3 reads CASSQGGPEQFF. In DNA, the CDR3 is TGTGCCAGCAGCCAAGGTGGACCTGAGCAGTTCTTC.